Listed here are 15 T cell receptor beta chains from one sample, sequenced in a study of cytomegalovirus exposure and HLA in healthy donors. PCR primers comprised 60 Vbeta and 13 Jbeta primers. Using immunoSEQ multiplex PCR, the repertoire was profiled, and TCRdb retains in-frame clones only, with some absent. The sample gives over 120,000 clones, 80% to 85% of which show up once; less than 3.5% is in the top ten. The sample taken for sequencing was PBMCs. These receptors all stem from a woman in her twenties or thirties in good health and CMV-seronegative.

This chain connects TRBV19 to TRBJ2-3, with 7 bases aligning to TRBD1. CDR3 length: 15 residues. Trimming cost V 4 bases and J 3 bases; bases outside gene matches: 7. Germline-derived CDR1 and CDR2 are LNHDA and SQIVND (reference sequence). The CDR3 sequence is CASSRGGRQTDTQYF. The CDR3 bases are TGTGCCAGTAGTAGAGGGGGCCGGCAGACAGATACGCAGTATTTT.

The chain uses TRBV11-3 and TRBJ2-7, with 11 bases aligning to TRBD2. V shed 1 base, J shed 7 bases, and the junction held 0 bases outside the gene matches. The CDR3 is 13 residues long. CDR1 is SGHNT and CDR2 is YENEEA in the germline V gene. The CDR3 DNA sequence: TGTGCCAGCAGCTTAGGGACTAGCGGGGAGCAGTACTTC. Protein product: CASSLGTSGEQYF.

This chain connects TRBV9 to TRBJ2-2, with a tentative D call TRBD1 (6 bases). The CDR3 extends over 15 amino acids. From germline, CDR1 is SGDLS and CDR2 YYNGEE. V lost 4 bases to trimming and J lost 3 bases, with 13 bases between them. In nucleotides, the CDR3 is TGTGCCAGCAGCTCAGCCAGGGGTGACACCGGGGAGCTGTTTTTT. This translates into CASSSARGDTGELFF.

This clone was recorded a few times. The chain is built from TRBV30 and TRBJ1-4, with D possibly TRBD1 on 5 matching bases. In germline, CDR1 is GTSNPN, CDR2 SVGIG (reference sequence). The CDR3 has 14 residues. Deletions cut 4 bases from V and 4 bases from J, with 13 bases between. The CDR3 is CAWTPGLINEKLFF. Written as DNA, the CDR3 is TGTGCCTGGACCCCGGGACTGATTAATGAAAAACTGTTTTTT.

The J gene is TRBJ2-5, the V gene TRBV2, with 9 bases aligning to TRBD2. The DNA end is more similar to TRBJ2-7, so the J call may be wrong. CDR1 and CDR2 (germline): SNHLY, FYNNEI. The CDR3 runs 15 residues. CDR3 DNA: TGTGCCAGCAGTGAAGCGAGCGGGAGGTCCTACGAGCAGTACTTC. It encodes CASSEASGRSYEQYF.

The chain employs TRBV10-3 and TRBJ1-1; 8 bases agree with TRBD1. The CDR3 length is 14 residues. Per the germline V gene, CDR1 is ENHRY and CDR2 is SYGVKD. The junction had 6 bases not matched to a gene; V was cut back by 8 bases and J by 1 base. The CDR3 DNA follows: TGTGCCATCGAGGCAGGGGGCCCGAACACTGAAGCTTTCTTT. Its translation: CAIEAGGPNTEAFF.

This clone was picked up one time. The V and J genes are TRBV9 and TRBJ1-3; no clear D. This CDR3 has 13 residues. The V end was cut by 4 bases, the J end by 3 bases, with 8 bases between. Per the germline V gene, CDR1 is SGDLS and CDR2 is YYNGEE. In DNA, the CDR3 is TGTGCCAGCAGCTCCCTCTATGGAAACACCATATATTTT. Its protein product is CASSSLYGNTIYF.

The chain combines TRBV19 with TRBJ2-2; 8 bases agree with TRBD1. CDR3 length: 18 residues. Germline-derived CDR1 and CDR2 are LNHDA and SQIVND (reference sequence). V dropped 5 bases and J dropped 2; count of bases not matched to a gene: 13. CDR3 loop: CASSPPPWTGKNTGELFF. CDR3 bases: TGTGCCAGTAGTCCTCCCCCCTGGACAGGGAAAAACACCGGGGAGCTGTTTTTT.

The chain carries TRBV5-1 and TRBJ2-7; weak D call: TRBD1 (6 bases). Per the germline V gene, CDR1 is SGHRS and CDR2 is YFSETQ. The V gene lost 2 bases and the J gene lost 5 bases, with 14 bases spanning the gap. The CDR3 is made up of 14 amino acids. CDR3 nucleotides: TGCGCCAGCAGCTTCCAGGGGAGTTATGACGAGCAGTACTTC. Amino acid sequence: CASSFQGSYDEQYF. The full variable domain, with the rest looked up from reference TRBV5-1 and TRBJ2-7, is KAGVTQTPRYLIKTRGQQVTLSCSPISGHRSVSWYQQTPGQGLQFLFEYFSETQRNKGNFPGRFSGRQFSNSRSEMNVSTLELGDSALYLCASSFQGSYDEQYFGPGTRLTVT.

The CDR3 is CSVSGRGREKLFF. CDR3 nucleotide sequence: TGCAGCGTTTCCGGCAGGGGGAGGGAAAAACTGTTTTTT. The chain couples TRBV29-1 to TRBJ1-4, with 7 positions matching TRBD1. The CDR3 extends over 13 amino acids. Trimming cost V 5 bases and J 8 bases; bases outside gene matches: 8. CDR1 is SQVTM and CDR2 is ANQGSEA in the germline V gene.

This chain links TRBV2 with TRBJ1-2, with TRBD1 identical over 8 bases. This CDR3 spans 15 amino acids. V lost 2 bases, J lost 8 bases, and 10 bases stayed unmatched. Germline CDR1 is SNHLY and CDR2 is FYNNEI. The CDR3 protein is CASSEPVSGGDGYTF. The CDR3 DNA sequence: TGTGCCAGCAGTGAACCCGTTTCAGGGGGCGACGGCTACACCTTC.

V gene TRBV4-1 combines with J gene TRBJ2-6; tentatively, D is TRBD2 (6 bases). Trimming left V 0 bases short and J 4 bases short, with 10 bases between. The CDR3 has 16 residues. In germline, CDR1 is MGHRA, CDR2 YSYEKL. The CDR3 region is CASSQDPGRGANVLTF. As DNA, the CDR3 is TGCGCCAGCAGCCAAGATCCGGGGAGGGGGGCCAACGTCCTGACTTTC.

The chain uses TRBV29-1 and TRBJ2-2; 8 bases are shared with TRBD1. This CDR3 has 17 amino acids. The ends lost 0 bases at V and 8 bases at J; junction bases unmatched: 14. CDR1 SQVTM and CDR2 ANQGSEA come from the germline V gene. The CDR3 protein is CSVEDLGGQGSSGELFF. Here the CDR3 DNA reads TGCAGCGTTGAAGATTTAGGCGGACAGGGTAGTTCGGGGGAGCTGTTTTTT.

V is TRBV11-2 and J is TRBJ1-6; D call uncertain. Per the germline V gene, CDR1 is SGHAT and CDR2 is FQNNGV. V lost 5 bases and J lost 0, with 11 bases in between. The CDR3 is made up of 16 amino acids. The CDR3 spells CASSRARSSYNSPLHF. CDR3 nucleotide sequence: TGTGCCAGCAGCCGCGCAAGAAGCTCCTATAATTCACCCCTCCACTTT.

Written as DNA, the CDR3 is TGTGCCAGCAGCTTTTTCGCCCGGGACAGGGAGTCTACTGAAGCTTTCTTT. Translated, it gives CASSFFARDRESTEAFF. The rearrangement uses TRBV12-1 and TRBJ1-1; the table's D call, TRBD1, was not checked against the DNA. TRBV12-1 is described as a pseudogene. CDR3 length: 17 amino acids.